This T cell receptor (beta chain) was identified in a study of blood T cell repertoires in COVID-19. Study as a whole: The United States, Italy and Spain provided the acute and convalescent COVID-19 samples.

With 6 bases clipped from V and 2 bases from J, the junction kept 11 bases outside the gene matches. The CDR3 extends over 16 amino acids. Germline V gene sequence: CDR1 SGHAT, CDR2 FQNNGV. In the original processing: Amplification of reference gene primers was used by the study to estimate nucleated cell counts. Profiled with immunoSEQ multiplex PCR; TCRdb holds only in-frame clones, not every one. That table supplies the V and J calls and clone size; D and trimming were determined from the DNA. Here the sample spans over 150,000 clones, 65% to 85% being singletons. This clone was found a few times. The chain recombines TRBV11-2 with TRBJ1-2; 8 bases align to TRBD1. Sequencing was performed on peripheral blood. This TCR came from a man between 65 and 79 years old with active or convalescent COVID-19. The CDR3 is CASRPLRGRPNYGYTF. The CDR3 region has the DNA TGTGCCAGCAGGCCCCTCAGGGGGCGCCCCAACTATGGCTACACCTTC.